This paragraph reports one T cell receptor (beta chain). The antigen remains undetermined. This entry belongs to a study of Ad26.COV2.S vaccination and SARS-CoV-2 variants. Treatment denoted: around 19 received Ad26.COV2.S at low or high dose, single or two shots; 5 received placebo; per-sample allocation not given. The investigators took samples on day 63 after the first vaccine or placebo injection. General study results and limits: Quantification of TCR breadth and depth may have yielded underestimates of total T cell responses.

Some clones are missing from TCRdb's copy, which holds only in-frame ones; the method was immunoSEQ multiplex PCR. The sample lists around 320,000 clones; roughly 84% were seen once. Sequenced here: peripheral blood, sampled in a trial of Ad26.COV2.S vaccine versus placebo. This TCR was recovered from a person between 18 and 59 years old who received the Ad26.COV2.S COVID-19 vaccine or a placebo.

The DNA for the CDR3 is TGCGCCAGCAGCTTGGAACAGACCCAGTACTTC. Its protein is CASSLEQTQYF. The chain has TRBV5-1 and TRBJ2-5; D is uncertain. CDR3 length: 11 residues. Germline V gene lookup returns CDR1 SGHRS and CDR2 YFSETQ. Trimming left V 0 bases short and J 6 bases short, with 3 bases between.